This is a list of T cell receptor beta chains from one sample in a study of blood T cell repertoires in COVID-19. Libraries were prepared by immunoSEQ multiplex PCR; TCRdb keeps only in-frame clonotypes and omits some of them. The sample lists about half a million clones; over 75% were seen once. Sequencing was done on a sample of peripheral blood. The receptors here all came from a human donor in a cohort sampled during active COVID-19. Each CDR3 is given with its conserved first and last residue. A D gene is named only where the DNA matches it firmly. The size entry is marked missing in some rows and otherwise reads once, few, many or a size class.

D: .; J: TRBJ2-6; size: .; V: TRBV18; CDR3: CASSPPQGISGANVLTF; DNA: TGTGCCAGCTCACCACCCCAGGGGATCTCTGGGGCCAACGTCCTGACTTTC
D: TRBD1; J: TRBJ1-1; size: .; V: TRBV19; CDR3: CASSLQDRGGTEAFF; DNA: TGTGCCAGTAGTCTCCAGGACAGGGGTGGTACTGAAGCTTTCTTT
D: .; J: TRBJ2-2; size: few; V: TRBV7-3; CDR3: CASRVGSGGELFF; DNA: TGTGCCAGCAGGGTCGGGAGCGGCGGGGAGCTGTTTTTT
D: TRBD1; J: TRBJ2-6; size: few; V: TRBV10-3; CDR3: CAISDMRQGLSGANVLTF; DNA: TGTGCCATCAGTGACATGAGACAGGGGCTCTCTGGGGCCAACGTCCTGACTTTC
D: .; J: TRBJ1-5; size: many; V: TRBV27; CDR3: CASSLMGAGQPQHF; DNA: TGTGCCAGCAGTTTAATGGGGGCCGGCCAGCCCCAGCATTTT
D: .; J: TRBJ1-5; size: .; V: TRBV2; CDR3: CASSLMMNQPQHF; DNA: TGTGCCAGCAGTCTAATGATGAATCAGCCCCAGCATTTT
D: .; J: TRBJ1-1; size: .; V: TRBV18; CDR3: CASSARTVANTEAFF; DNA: TGTGCCAGCTCTGCGAGGACAGTGGCGAACACTGAAGCTTTCTTT
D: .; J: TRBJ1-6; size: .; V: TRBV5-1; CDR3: CASSLGENSPLHF; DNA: TGCGCCAGCAGCTTGGGGGAGAATTCACCCCTCCACTTT
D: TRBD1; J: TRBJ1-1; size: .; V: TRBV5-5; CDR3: CASSRGTATTEAFF; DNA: TGTGCCAGCAGCCGGGGGACAGCTACGACTGAAGCTTTCTTT
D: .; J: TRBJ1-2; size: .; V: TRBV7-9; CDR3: CASSLTDNYGYTF; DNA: TGTGCCAGCAGCTTAACAGATAACTATGGCTACACCTTC
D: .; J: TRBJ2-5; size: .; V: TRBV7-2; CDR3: CASSLEMTQYF; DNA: TGTGCCAGCAGCTTGGAGATGACCCAGTACTTC
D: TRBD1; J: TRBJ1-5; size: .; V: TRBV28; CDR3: CASSSQRQGTNQPQHF; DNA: TGTGCCAGCAGTTCCCAACGACAGGGAACTAATCAGCCCCAGCATTTT
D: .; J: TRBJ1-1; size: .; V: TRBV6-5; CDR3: CASSYGGVAFF; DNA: TGTGCCAGCAGTTACGGAGGGGTAGCTTTCTTT
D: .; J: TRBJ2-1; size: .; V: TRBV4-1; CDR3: CASSQESPRTRGNEQFF; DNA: TGCGCCAGCAGCCAAGAAAGTCCCAGGACAAGGGGAAATGAGCAGTTCTTC
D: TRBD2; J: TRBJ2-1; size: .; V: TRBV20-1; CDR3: CSASPRTSGFYNEQFF; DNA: TGCAGTGCTAGTCCCCGGACTAGCGGGTTCTACAATGAGCAGTTCTTC
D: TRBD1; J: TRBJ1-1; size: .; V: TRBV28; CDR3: CASIPSGTGDAFF; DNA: TGTGCCAGCATTCCCTCCGGGACAGGGGATGCTTTCTTT
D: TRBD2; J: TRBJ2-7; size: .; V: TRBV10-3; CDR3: CATRGTSGKYEQYF; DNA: TGTGCCACCCGAGGGACTAGCGGGAAATACGAGCAGTACTTC
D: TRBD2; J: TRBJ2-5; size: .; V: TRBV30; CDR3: CAWRTSGRETQYF; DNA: TGTGCCTGGCGGACTAGCGGGAGGGAGACCCAGTACTTC
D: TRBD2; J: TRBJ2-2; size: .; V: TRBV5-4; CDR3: CASSPTSGSNTGELFF; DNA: TGTGCCAGCAGCCCGACTAGCGGGAGTAACACCGGGGAGCTGTTTTTT
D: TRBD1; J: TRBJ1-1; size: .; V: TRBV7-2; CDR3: CASSLGQGADKGAFF; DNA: TGTGCCAGCAGCCTCGGACAGGGGGCGGATAAAGGAGCTTTCTTT
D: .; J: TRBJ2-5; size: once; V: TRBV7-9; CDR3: CASSLLGQQGLETQYF; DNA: TGTGCCAGCAGCTTATTGGGCCAACAGGGATTAGAGACCCAGTACTTC
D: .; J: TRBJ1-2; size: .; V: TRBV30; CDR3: CAWSVQTLYTF; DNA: TGTGCCTGGAGTGTACAGACCCTTTACACCTTC
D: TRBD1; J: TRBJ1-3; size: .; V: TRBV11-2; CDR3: CASSLHRGSGNTIYF; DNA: TGTGCCAGCAGCTTACACAGGGGATCTGGAAACACCATATATTTT
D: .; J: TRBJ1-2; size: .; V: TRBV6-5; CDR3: CASSTWEFHGYTF; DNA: TGTGCCAGCAGTACTTGGGAGTTCCATGGCTACACCTTC
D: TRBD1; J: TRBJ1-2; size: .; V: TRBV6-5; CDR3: CASRNGQGYGYTF; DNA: TGTGCCAGCAGAAACGGACAGGGTTATGGCTACACCTTC
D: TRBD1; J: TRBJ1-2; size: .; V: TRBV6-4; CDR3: CASSLTGESSSYTF; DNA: TGTGCCAGCAGCTTAACAGGGGAGAGTAGTTCCTACACCTTC
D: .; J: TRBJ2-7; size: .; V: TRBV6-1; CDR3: CASSEALKTVQDF; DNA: TGTGCCAGCAGTGAAGCGCTCAAGACAGTCCAAGACTTC
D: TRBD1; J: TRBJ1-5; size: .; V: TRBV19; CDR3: CASTTGNDQPQHF; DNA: TGTGCCAGCACGACAGGGAACGATCAGCCCCAGCATTTT
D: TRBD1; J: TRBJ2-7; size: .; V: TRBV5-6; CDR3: CASSPDRAPTYEQYF; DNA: TGTGCCAGCAGCCCTGACAGGGCTCCTACCTACGAGCAGTACTTC
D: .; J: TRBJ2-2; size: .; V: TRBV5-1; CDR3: CASSLVGGTGELFF; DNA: TGCGCCAGCAGCTTGGTGGGGGGCACCGGGGAGCTGTTTTTT
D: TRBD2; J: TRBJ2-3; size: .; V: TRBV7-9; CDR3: CASSLDELAGGQYF; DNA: TGTGCCAGCAGCTTAGATGAACTAGCGGGAGGTCAGTATTTT
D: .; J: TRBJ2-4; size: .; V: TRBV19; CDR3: CASSIPTPSKNIQYF; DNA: TGTGCCAGTAGTATCCCGACACCCTCCAAAAACATTCAGTACTTC